This TCR beta chain is from a study of cytomegalovirus exposure and HLA in healthy donors. Study-wide findings and caveats: In a later analysis, about 17,000 TCR beta sequences were associated with HLA alleles at 0.05 false discovery rate.

Primers for the PCR totalled 60 Vbeta and 13 Jbeta. Some clones are missing from TCRdb's copy, which holds only in-frame ones; the method was immunoSEQ multiplex PCR. Counted here are over 100,000 clones, approximately 78% occurring once; the ten biggest clones make up approximately 1.4%. For this clone: The antigen remains unidentified.

The CDR3 is 16 amino acids. Germline CDR1 is KGHSH and CDR2 is LQKENI. The V and J ends lost 0 bases and 4 bases respectively, with 13 bases between them. Sequenced material: PBMCs. The TCR was taken from a female donor in good health and CMV-seronegative. The chain joins TRBV18 to TRBJ2-1; D remains unclear. CDR3 in DNA: TGTGCCAGCTCACCACCGGCGGCAAGAAAATACAATGAGCAGTTCTTC. This sequence encodes CASSPPAARKYNEQFF.